This T cell receptor beta chain was sequenced in a study of post-analysis software for immune sequencing data. Study-wide findings and caveats: Compared with controls, patients had more of five TRBV segments, including TRBV5-6, TRBV5-1 and TRBV20-1.

With V trimmed by 7 bases and J by 7 bases, 13 bases remained unmatched. The CDR3 runs 16 residues. The germline V gene has CDR1 ENHRY and CDR2 SYGVKD. Remarks on this clonotype: The antigen is unknown.

Incorporated into the TCR beta cDNA libraries were unique molecular identifiers, which served to reduce PCR and sequencing biases. TCRdb called the PCR reads again in MiXCR, with one record for every CDR3 protein. Seen here are roughly 670,000 distinct CDR3 sequences, 59% observed once, and the top ten hold about 11%. The source of this sequence is a girl aged 2 to 10 with multiple sclerosis. The rearrangement joins TRBV10-3 to TRBJ1-2, with TRBD1 matching over 12 bases. The sequencing sample was made of blood. CDR3 amino acids: CAINSGTGQGAAGYTF. In DNA, the CDR3 is TGTGCCATCAACTCTGGGACGGGACAGGGGGCGGCTGGCTACACCTTC.